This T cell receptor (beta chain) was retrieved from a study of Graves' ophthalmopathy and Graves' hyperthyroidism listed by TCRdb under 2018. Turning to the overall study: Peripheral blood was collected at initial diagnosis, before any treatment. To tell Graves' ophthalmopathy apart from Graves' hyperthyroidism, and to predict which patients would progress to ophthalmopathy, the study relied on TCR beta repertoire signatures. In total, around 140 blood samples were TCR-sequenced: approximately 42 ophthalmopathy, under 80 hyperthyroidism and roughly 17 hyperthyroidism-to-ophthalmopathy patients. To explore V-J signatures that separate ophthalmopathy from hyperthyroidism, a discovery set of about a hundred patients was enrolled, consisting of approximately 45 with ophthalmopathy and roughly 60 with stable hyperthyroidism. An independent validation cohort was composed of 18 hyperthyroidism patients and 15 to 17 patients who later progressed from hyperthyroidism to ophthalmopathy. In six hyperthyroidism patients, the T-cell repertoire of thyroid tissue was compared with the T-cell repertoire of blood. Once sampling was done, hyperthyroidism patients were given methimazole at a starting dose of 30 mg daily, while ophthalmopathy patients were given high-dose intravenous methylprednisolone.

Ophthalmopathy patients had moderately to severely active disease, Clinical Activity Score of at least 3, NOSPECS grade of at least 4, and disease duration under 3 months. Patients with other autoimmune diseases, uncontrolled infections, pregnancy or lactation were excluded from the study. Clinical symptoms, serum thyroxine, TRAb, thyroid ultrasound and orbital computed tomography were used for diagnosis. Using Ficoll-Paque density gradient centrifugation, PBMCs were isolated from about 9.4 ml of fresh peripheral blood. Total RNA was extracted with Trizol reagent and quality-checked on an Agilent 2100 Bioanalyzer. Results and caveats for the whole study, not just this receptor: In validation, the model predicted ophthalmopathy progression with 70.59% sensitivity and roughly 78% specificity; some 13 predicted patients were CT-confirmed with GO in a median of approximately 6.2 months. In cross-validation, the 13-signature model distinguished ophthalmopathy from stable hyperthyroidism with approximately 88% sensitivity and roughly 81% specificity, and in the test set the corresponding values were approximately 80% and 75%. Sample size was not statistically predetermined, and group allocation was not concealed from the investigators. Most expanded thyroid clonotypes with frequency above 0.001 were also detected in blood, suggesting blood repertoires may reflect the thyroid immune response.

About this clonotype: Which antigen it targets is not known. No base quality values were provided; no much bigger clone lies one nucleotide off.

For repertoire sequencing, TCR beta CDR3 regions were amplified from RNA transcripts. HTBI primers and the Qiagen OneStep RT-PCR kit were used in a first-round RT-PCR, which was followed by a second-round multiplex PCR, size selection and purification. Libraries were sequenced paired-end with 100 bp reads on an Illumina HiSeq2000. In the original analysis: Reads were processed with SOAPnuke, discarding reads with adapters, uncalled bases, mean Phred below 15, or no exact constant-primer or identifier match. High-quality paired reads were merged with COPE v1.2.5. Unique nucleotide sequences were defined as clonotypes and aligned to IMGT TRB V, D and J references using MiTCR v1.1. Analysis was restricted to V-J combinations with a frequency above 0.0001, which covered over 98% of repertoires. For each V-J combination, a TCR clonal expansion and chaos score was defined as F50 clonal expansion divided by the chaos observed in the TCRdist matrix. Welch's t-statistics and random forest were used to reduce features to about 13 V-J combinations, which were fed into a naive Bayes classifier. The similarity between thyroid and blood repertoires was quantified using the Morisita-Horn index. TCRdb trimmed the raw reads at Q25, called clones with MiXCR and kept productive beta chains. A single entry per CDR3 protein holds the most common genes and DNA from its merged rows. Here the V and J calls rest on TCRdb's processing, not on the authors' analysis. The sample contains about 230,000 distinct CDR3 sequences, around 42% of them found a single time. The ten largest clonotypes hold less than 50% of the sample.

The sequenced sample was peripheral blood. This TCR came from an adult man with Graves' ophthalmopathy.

The DNA is TGTGCCAGCAGCTTAAGGCCGGGACTCCTTGCTCTGGCCGCTTTCTTT. Its coded protein is CASSLRPGLLALAAFF. The chain is encoded by TRBV13 joined to TRBJ1-1; a tentative D match to TRBD1 spans 5 bases. The germline V gene (reference sequence) specifies PRHDT as CDR1 and FYEKMQ as CDR2. Trimming removed 2 bases from V and 11 bases from J, leaving 24 bases between the germline ends. The CDR3 holds 16 amino acids from the cysteine to the phenylalanine. This entry keeps only the CDR3 DNA: 48 bases, framed from base 1. When the CDR3 is completed using the reference TRBV13 and TRBJ1-1 genes on either side, the full variable domain is AAGVIQSPRHLIKEKRETATLKCYPIPRHDTVYWYQQGPGQDPQFLISFYEKMQSDKGSIPDRFSAQQFSDYHSELNMSSLELGDSALYFCASSLRPGLLALAAFFGQGTRLTVV.